The 15 T cell receptor beta chains listed next were all sequenced from one sample in a study of CD8+ T cells in alopecia areata. Treatment described: oral pan-JAK inhibitor, 5-10 mg twice daily. Following RNA extraction, reverse transcription yielded cDNA that acted as the sequencing template. Method: immunoSEQ multiplex PCR; TCRdb's copy keeps in-frame clones and lacks some. Of about 160,000 clones in the sample, 65% were seen once. Specimen: CD4+ T cells sorted from blood, collected at week 4, from a patient treated with tofacitinib. All receptors come from a human donor with alopecia areata.

The chain recombines TRBV7-6 with TRBJ2-5; weak D call: TRBD2 (6 bases). The CDR3 loop spans 13 amino acids. Germline CDR1 and CDR2: SGHVS and FNYEAQ. V was clipped by 2 bases and J by 5 bases, with 9 bases between them. CDR3 sequence: CASSLPGGETQYF. The CDR3 DNA follows: TGTGCCAGCAGCTTACCTGGGGGGGAGACCCAGTACTTC.

CDR3 sequence reads: CSVVRRNEQFF. CDR3 sequence (DNA): TGCAGCGTTGTGCGAAGGAATGAGCAGTTCTTC. The V and J genes are TRBV29-1 and TRBJ2-1; D gene unclear. The CDR3 contains 11 residues. V was trimmed by 4 bases and J by 7 bases, leaving 8 bases between them. Germline CDR1 and CDR2: SQVTM and ANQGSEA.

The J gene is TRBJ1-2, the V gene TRBV4-1, with D unclear. Germline V CDR1 and CDR2: MGHRA, YSYEKL. Trimming pared 1 base from V and 7 bases from J, leaving 16 bases between. The CDR3 is 15 amino acids. The CDR3 sequence: CASSQVGRGSRGYTF. The CDR3 coding sequence is TGCGCCAGCAGCCAAGTTGGGCGGGGTTCGCGTGGCTACACCTTC.

The rearrangement joins TRBV29-1 to TRBJ1-2; 7 nucleotides agree with TRBD1. J lost 4 bases, V lost 8 bases, and 4 bases had no gene match. Germline V gene lookup returns CDR1 SQVTM and CDR2 ANQGSEA. The CDR3 spans 11 residues. In DNA, the CDR3 is TGCAGCCACAGGGACAGCTATGGCTACACCTTC. This encodes CSHRDSYGYTF.

J is TRBJ2-7 and V is TRBV7-9; TRBD2 might be the D (6 bases). With 5 bases removed from V and 3 bases from J, the gap between germline ends came to 14 bases. CDR1 is SEHNR, CDR2 FQNEAQ, per germline (reference sequence). The CDR3 sequence is 14 residues long. The CDR3 sequence: CASSLTRGYYEQYF. The CDR3 DNA is TGTGCCAGCAGCCTCACGCGGGGATACTACGAGCAGTACTTC. Full variable domain (outside the CDR3, taken from reference TRBV7-9 and TRBJ2-7): DTGVSQNPRHKITKRGQNVTFRCDPISEHNRLYWYRQTLGQGPEFLTYFQNEAQLEKSRLLSDRFSAERPKGSFSTLEIQRTEQGDSAMYLCASSLTRGYYEQYFGPGTRLTVT.

There are a few counts of this clone. The chain carries TRBV29-1 and TRBJ1-2; the D gene is possibly TRBD1 (5 bases). The V gene lost 5 bases and the J gene lost 3 bases, with 16 bases spanning the gap. This CDR3 contains 14 residues. Germline V gives CDR1 SQVTM, CDR2 ANQGSEA. The CDR3 region has the DNA TGCAGCGTTCTCACCCCAGGGAAGGACTATGGCTACACCTTC. Protein sequence: CSVLTPGKDYGYTF.

This chain connects TRBV7-2 to TRBJ1-1; 8 bases are a match to TRBD1. With 5 bases clipped from V and 1 base from J, the junction kept 3 bases outside the gene matches. Germline values: CDR1 SGHTA, CDR2 FQGNSA. The CDR3 runs 14 residues. The CDR3 region is CASSPGQANTEAFF. The CDR3 DNA follows: TGTGCCAGCAGCCCGGGACAGGCGAACACTGAAGCTTTCTTT.

CDR3 loop: CSARRADEAFF. In nucleotides, the CDR3 is TGCAGTGCCCGACGGGCGGATGAAGCTTTCTTT. J is TRBJ1-1 and V is TRBV20-1, with D hard to call. Germline lookup yields CDR1 DFQATT and CDR2 SNEGSKA (reference sequence). The V end lost 6 bases, the J end lost 7 bases, and 12 bases lay between the germline ends. The CDR3 consists of 11 residues.

This clone was seen ten or more times. This chain connects TRBV5-6 to TRBJ2-6; D is uncertain. The CDR3 consists of 14 residues. Germline loops: CDR1 SGHDT, CDR2 YYEEEE. The ends were cut back, 5 bases at V and 1 base at J, with 7 bases in the middle. The CDR3 loop is CASREKSGANVLTF. The CDR3 DNA follows: TGTGCCAGCAGAGAGAAGTCTGGGGCCAACGTCCTGACTTTC.

This rearrangement joins TRBV30 to TRBJ2-4; D is perhaps TRBD2 (6 bases). The CDR3 contains 15 residues. Germline V gene data show CDR1 as GTSNPN and CDR2 as SVGIG (reference sequence). The V end was cut by 0 bases, the J end by 7 bases, with 16 bases between. The CDR3 DNA reads TGTGCCTGGAGTGTACTTGCGGGGCTGGGGAACATTCAGTACTTC. Translating gives CAWSVLAGLGNIQYF.

CDR3 DNA sequence: TGTGCCAGTAGTATAGCGGTCAGACGTAATCAGCCCCAGCATTTT. Translated: CASSIAVRRNQPQHF. V is TRBV19 and J is TRBJ1-5; D is undetermined. The CDR3 has 15 amino acids. Looked up from germline, CDR1 is LNHDA and CDR2 is SQIVND (reference sequence). Trimming stripped 1 base from V and 4 bases from J, with 11 bases between.

This chain uses TRBV2 with TRBJ1-2; D is unresolved. The CDR3 is 15 amino acids. Trimming took 1 base from V and 2 from J, leaving 11 bases between them. Germline CDR1 is SNHLY and CDR2 is FYNNEI. CDR3 DNA: TGTGCCAGCAGTGAAGGAGGTTCAGGAAACTATGGCTACACCTTC. This codes for CASSEGGSGNYGYTF.

The chain links TRBV5-6 to TRBJ1-2, with unresolved D. The V gene lost 5 bases and the J gene lost 4 bases, with 12 bases spanning the gap. This CDR3 spans 13 amino acids. From germline, CDR1 is SGHDT and CDR2 YYEEEE. The CDR3 sequence: CASRRAGSYGYTF. CDR3 nucleotide sequence: TGTGCCAGCAGACGAGCCGGGTCCTATGGCTACACCTTC. Variable domain in full (rest from reference TRBV5-6 and TRBJ1-2): DAGVTQSPTHLIKTRGQQVTLRCSPKSGHDTVSWYQQALGQGPQFIFQYYEEEERQRGNFPDRFSGHQFPNYSSELNVNALLLGDSALYLCASRRAGSYGYTFGSGTRLTVV.

In its sample, this clone was seen a few times. The rearrangement uses TRBV7-2 and TRBJ2-5, with D unclear. Germline V gene sequence: CDR1 SGHTA, CDR2 FQGNSA. This CDR3 is 11 amino acids long. V was trimmed by 4 bases and J by 4 bases, leaving 4 bases between them. CDR3 DNA: TGTGCCAGCAGCTCTACAGAGACCCAGTACTTC. Protein: CASSSTETQYF.

This clone was seen more than once but under ten times. V and J are TRBV4-2 and TRBJ1-2; no clear D gene. Trimming removed 0 bases from V and 4 bases from J, with 12 bases in between. This CDR3 has 15 residues. Per germline, CDR1 LGHNA and CDR2 YNFKEQ. CDR3 DNA: TGTGCCAGCAGCCAAGATGGGTCTAGAGGCTATGGCTACACCTTC. It yields the protein CASSQDGSRGYGYTF.